This entry lists 8 T cell receptor beta chains sequenced from one sample in a study of cytomegalovirus exposure and HLA in healthy donors. A multiplex PCR was run with 60 Vbeta primers and 13 Jbeta primers. The method was immunoSEQ multiplex PCR; TCRdb's version includes in-frame clones alone and lacks a portion of them. The sample carries about 150,000 clones, around 78% recorded once. The sample consisted of PBMCs. Receptors were obtained from a woman aged 40 to 50 in good health and CMV-seropositive.

The chain couples TRBV9 to TRBJ2-7; 7 bases line up with TRBD1. The germline gives CDR1 SGDLS, CDR2 YYNGEE. Trimming cost V 3 bases and J 0 bases; bases outside gene matches: 3. The CDR3 is 14 amino acids. In DNA form, the CDR3 reads TGTGCCAGCAGCGCAGGGACAGACTCCTACGAGCAGTACTTC. It codes for CASSAGTDSYEQYF.

The rearrangement links TRBV18 to TRBJ1-2; D not certain. The CDR3 is made up of 13 amino acids. Trimming removed 3 bases from V and 2 bases from J, with 7 bases in between. Germline CDR1 KGHSH, CDR2 LQKENI. The CDR3 nucleotides read TGTGCCAGCTCACCTGGCCAAAACTATGGCTACACCTTC. Its translation is CASSPGQNYGYTF.

The genes are TRBV9 and TRBJ2-5, with 7 bases lining up with TRBD1. Trimming at V came to 4 bases and at J to 2 bases, leaving 8 bases not matched to a gene. Germline CDR1 and CDR2: SGDLS and YYNGEE. The CDR3 has 15 residues. The CDR3 region is CASSQIRGSQETQYF. The CDR3 DNA reads as TGTGCCAGCAGCCAGATCAGGGGGTCACAAGAGACCCAGTACTTC.

The V call is TRBV6-6, the J call TRBJ1-1; a possible D gene is TRBD1 (5 bases). The germline V gene has CDR1 MNHNY and CDR2 SVGAGI (reference sequence). CDR3 length: 14 amino acids. Trimming took 2 bases from V and 2 from J, leaving 9 bases between them. Here the CDR3 DNA reads TGTGCCAGCAGTTACGACAGCTCCAACACTGAAGCTTTCTTT. Protein: CASSYDSSNTEAFF.

This clone was counted a single time. The sample holds other DNA sequences that translate to the same CDR3. This sequence joins TRBV28 and TRBJ1-3; possible D gene TRBD1, 5 bases. With 6 bases removed from V and 3 bases from J, the gap between germline ends came to 18 bases. The CDR3 contains 16 residues. Germline V gene data show CDR1 as MDHEN and CDR2 as SYDVKM. DNA of the CDR3: TGTGCCAGCAGCGTTGTGGCGGGGAGGGGTGGAAACACCATATATTTT. Its protein is CASSVVAGRGGNTIYF. The full variable domain, rest sourced from reference TRBV28 and TRBJ1-3, is DVKVTQSSRYLVKRTGEKVFLECVQDMDHENMFWYRQDPGLGLRLIYFSYDVKMKEKGDIPEGYSVSREKKERFSLILESASTNQTSMYLCASSVVAGRGGNTIYFGEGSWLTVV.

This clone was counted only a few times. The CDR3 bases are TGTGCCAGCAGGCTGCAGGCGACGACCTACGAGCAGTACTTC. Translation: CASRLQATTYEQYF. The J gene is TRBJ2-7, the V gene TRBV2; D unresolved. CDR1 and CDR2 (germline): SNHLY, FYNNEI. The CDR3 has 14 residues. V was clipped by 6 bases and J by 2 bases, with 14 bases between them.

CDR3 sequence reads: CAYAGWSYEQYF. CDR3 sequence (DNA): TGTGCCTACGCAGGGTGGTCCTACGAGCAGTACTTC. The chain combines TRBV30 with TRBJ2-7, with a possible D match to TRBD1 (5 bases). Germline V gene sequence: CDR1 GTSNPN, CDR2 SVGIG (reference sequence). V shed 7 bases and J shed 1 base, with 11 bases lying between them. The CDR3 contains 12 residues.

The gene calls are TRBV19 and TRBJ1-2; TRBD1 is a possible D gene (5 bases). The CDR3 length is 14 residues. Germline-derived CDR1 and CDR2 are LNHDA and SQIVND (reference sequence). Between the trimmed V and J ends, which lost 4 bases and 0 bases, there was a span of 9 bases. The CDR3 loop is CASSKRQTNYGYTF. The CDR3 DNA is TGTGCCAGTAGTAAGAGACAGACTAACTATGGCTACACCTTC.